This TCR beta chain was captured by sequencing in a study of blood T cell repertoires in COVID-19 (TCRdb year 2020). Study-wide context: Samples from collaborators originated in the United States, Italy and Spain and spanned both the acute and convalescent phases of COVID-19. A de-identified subject ID, COVID-19 status, age in years and sex were almost always included in the sample metadata. HLA class I and class II types, where available, came from metadata supplied by the sample provider rather than from assay-based typing. The repertoires were released in a freely available public database meant as a resource for research on the immune response to SARS-CoV-2. The samples were drawn from two sources: the first 160 participants of the ongoing ImmuneRACE study, and 950 to 1,500 subjects contributed by 6 global collaborators. The dataset comprised deeply sampled blood TCRbeta repertoires from subjects exposed to, actively infected with, or recovered from COVID-19. The material from the prospective study consisted of cDNA or gDNA derived from T cells, B-cell-depleted T cells, or PBMCs.

TCRbeta CDR3 regions were amplified from genomic DNA by means of the immunoSEQ Assay, a bias-controlled multiplex PCR. Processing in the source paper ran as follows. The number of nucleated cells in each sample was estimated by amplification of reference gene primers within the assay. Sequence reads were collapsed and filtered to measure the absolute abundance of every unique TCRbeta CDR3 rearrangement. Productive Simpson clonality was computed per sample as the square root of Simpson's diversity index over productive rearrangements. TCRdb re-hosts the immuneACCESS table, in-frame sequences only. Its copies lack some clones; in the studies checked, an unresolved V gene accounts for under half of them, and the cause for the rest is not known. The V and J calls and clone size come from that table; D and trimming were worked out from the DNA. The sample yields approximately 120,000 clones; 75% to 90% were counted once. The ten largest clonotypes hold 3.2% of the sample.

Reading the germline V gene gives CDR1 LGHNA and CDR2 YNFKEQ. V is pruned by 2 bases and J by 0 bases, leaving 6 bases of the junction without a gene match. The CDR3 runs 16 residues from the cysteine to the phenylalanine. Just the 48-base CDR3 DNA is kept, in frame starting at base 1. Overall study outcomes, separate from this receptor: The amount of clinical and demographic metadata varied by source and participant and was provided uncurated.

Concerning this clone: The antigen it binds to is not known. No base quality information exists; no much larger clone differs at one position.

In Seattle, one collaborating source enrolled patients while the infection was active and tracked those patients longitudinally over the course of disease. Each collaborating institution followed its own protocols to collect whole blood in K2EDTA tubes. For TCRbeta analysis, collaborators shipped samples in one of three forms: frozen whole blood, isolated PBMCs, or DNA extracted from either of those sample types. Sample: peripheral blood. The receptor comes from an elderly woman with COVID-19, enrolled during active disease. The V gene is TRBV4-2 and the J gene is TRBJ1-1; 7 central bases correspond to TRBD1. The CDR3 corresponds to CASSQLRGPMNTEAFF. The bases read TGTGCCAGCAGCCAATTGAGGGGGCCCATGAACACTGAAGCTTTCTTT.